These 22 T cell receptor beta chains came from one sample sequenced in a study of CD8 T cells in Susac syndrome. RNA totalling about 0.5 to 1 ug underwent reverse transcription with random hexamers. MiXCR, applied by TCRdb to the immunoSEQ multiplex PCR reads, yields one record per CDR3 protein. The data show approximately 300,000 distinct CDR3 sequences, roughly 85% seen once. Material: CD8+ T cells from PBMCs. The origin of the receptors is a human donor with multiple sclerosis.

V gene TRBV6-5 combines with J gene TRBJ2-7; TRBD2 aligns across 12 bases. Per the germline V gene, CDR1 is MNHEY and CDR2 is SVGAGI. The CDR3 is made up of 18 amino acids. With 0 bases clipped from V and 5 bases from J, the junction kept 11 bases outside the gene matches. The CDR3 sequence is CASSYSGFGLAGKDEQYF. CDR3 sequence (DNA): TGTGCCAGCAGTTACTCGGGTTTCGGACTAGCGGGAAAGGACGAGCAGTACTTC.

The chain carries TRBV27 and TRBJ2-3; D possibly corresponds to TRBD2 (6 bases). The CDR3 loop spans 13 amino acids. Germline CDR1 MNHEY, CDR2 SMNVEV (reference sequence). Deletions cut 6 bases from V and 4 bases from J, with 11 bases between. CDR3 sequence (DNA): TGTGCCAGCAGCTATAGCGGATCAGATACGCAGTATTTT. It encodes CASSYSGSDTQYF.

In nucleotides, the CDR3 is TGTGCCTGGAGCCGTACAGGGAACACTGAAGCTTTCTTT. As protein: CAWSRTGNTEAFF. The genes are TRBV30 and TRBJ1-1; weak D call: TRBD1 (5 bases). The length of the CDR3 is 13 residues. Germline V gene data show CDR1 as GTSNPN and CDR2 as SVGIG (reference sequence). Trimming removed 3 bases from V and 1 base from J, with 9 bases in between.

The V and J genes are TRBV27 and TRBJ2-5; 14 nucleotides line up with TRBD2. V trimming: 0 bases; J trimming: 3 bases; junction bases outside the gene matches: 3. Per the germline V gene, CDR1 is MNHEY and CDR2 is SMNVEV (reference sequence). The CDR3 spans 17 residues. The CDR3 nucleotides are TGTGCCAGCAGTTTATCCTCGGGACTAGCGGGAGAAGAGACCCAGTACTTC. This sequence encodes CASSLSSGLAGEETQYF.

The V gene is TRBV4-3, the J gene TRBJ2-6; tentative D call: TRBD2 (5 bases). In germline, CDR1 is LGHNA, CDR2 YSLEER. The CDR3 spans 16 residues. V was clipped by 2 bases and J by 0 bases, with 8 bases between them. CDR3 protein: CASSQYEGSGANVLTF. The CDR3 DNA reads as TGCGCCAGCAGCCAATACGAGGGCTCTGGGGCCAACGTCCTGACTTTC.

The rearrangement joins TRBV16 to TRBJ1-5, with a possible D match to TRBD1 (5 bases). Germline CDR1 reads KGHSY; CDR2 reads FQNENV. Trimming took 1 base from V and 3 from J, leaving 16 bases between them. The CDR3 loop spans 17 amino acids. The CDR3 loop is CASSQFQGASSNQPQHF. For the CDR3, the DNA is TGTGCCAGCAGCCAATTCCAAGGGGCGTCTTCCAATCAGCCCCAGCATTTT.

This rearrangement joins TRBV28 to TRBJ2-7; tentatively, D is TRBD2 (6 bases). Germline V lookup: CDR1 MDHEN, CDR2 SYDVKM. V dropped 3 bases and J dropped 7 bases, with 19 bases sitting between them. The CDR3 has 15 amino acids. The CDR3 DNA sequence: TGTGCCAGCAGTTTCTTCGCCGGGAGAGCGTGGGAGCAGTACTTC. This encodes CASSFFAGRAWEQYF.

J is TRBJ1-2 and V is TRBV28; the D is unclear. The CDR3 has 15 amino acids. Per germline, CDR1 MDHEN and CDR2 SYDVKM. The V end was cut by 5 bases, the J end by 3 bases, with 16 bases between. CDR3 in DNA: TGTGCCAGCAGTAGACGCCAGGACGGCGACTATGGCTACACCTTC. Protein sequence: CASSRRQDGDYGYTF.

The chain employs TRBV4-1 and TRBJ2-1; 9 bases agree with TRBD2. The CDR3 spans 15 residues. Germline V gene lookup returns CDR1 MGHRA and CDR2 YSYEKL. The V segment lost 0 bases and the J segment 9 bases; nucleotides outside the gene matches: 6. CDR3 DNA sequence: TGCGCCAGCAGCCAAGATCTAGCGGGATATATTGAGCAGTTCTTC. Protein: CASSQDLAGYIEQFF.

This clonotype was detected once. The chain joins TRBV6-2 or TRBV6-3 to TRBJ1-5; D may be TRBD1 (5 bases). Germline CDR1 is MNHEY and CDR2 is SVGEGT. The CDR3 consists of 17 residues. V was shortened by 1 base and J by 0 bases, with 13 bases between the two germline ends. The CDR3 DNA sequence: TGTGCCAGCAGTTACTTGGACACGACACCTAGCAATCAGCCCCAGCATTTT. Its protein is CASSYLDTTPSNQPQHF.

The chain combines TRBV9 with TRBJ2-3, with D tentatively TRBD2 (6 bases). Germline V gene lookup returns CDR1 SGDLS and CDR2 YYNGEE. The CDR3 loop spans 15 amino acids. The V end was cut by 0 bases, the J end by 8 bases, with 16 bases between. CDR3 coding DNA: TGTGCCAGCAGCGTAGTGGAGGGAGTGTGGCGTACGCAGTATTTT. Residues: CASSVVEGVWRTQYF.

This clonotype was seen once. The rearrangement uses TRBV20-1 and TRBJ2-1, with 13 bases fitting TRBD2. The germline CDR1 and CDR2 sequences are DFQATT and SNEGSKA (reference sequence). The CDR3 runs to 19 residues. V shed 5 bases and J 6 bases; nucleotides not matched to a gene: 19. The CDR3 loop is CSAAQLGLAGIDWGNEQFF. DNA for the CDR3: TGCAGTGCTGCCCAATTGGGACTAGCGGGAATAGATTGGGGCAATGAGCAGTTCTTC.

This chain connects TRBV11-2 to TRBJ1-2; perhaps TRBD1 as D (5 bases). V was clipped by 0 bases and J by 4 bases, with 15 bases between them. Germline CDR1 and CDR2: SGHAT and FQNNGV. This CDR3 is built from 16 residues. The DNA for the CDR3 is TGTGCCAGCAGCTTAGAGGGCCAAGGGGCCCCCTATGGCTACACCTTC. Translating gives CASSLEGQGAPYGYTF.

The V call is TRBV6-2 or TRBV6-3, the J call TRBJ2-7; D is possibly TRBD2 (6 bases). The CDR3 totals 14 residues. In germline, CDR1 is MNHEY, CDR2 SVGEGT. V was clipped by 2 bases and J by 3 bases, with 11 bases between them. The DNA of the CDR3 is TGTGCCAGCAGTTACCCCCTAGCGAGCTACGAGCAGTACTTC. Translation: CASSYPLASYEQYF.

The V gene is TRBV18, the J gene TRBJ2-3, with 8 bases that match TRBD1. The germline CDR1 and CDR2 sequences are KGHSH and LQKENI. The J segment lost 3 bases and the V segment lost 2 bases, leaving 7 bases of the junction unmatched. The CDR3 sequence is 16 residues long. The CDR3 sequence: CASSPEPGQVTDTQYF. CDR3 coding DNA: TGTGCCAGCTCACCAGAACCGGGACAGGTTACAGATACGCAGTATTTT.

V is TRBV28 and J is TRBJ1-5, with a weak D call TRBD1 (5 bases). CDR3 size: 15 residues. Trimming took off 6 bases at V and 7 bases at J, with 19 bases between the two ends. CDR1 MDHEN and CDR2 SYDVKM come from the germline V gene. CDR3 sequence: CASSIRVADPQPQHF. CDR3 in DNA: TGTGCCAGCAGCATCAGGGTGGCAGACCCCCAGCCCCAGCATTTT.

This clonotype was observed a handful of times. This chain joins TRBV7-2 and TRBJ2-3; D uncertain. Trimming pared 5 bases from V and 5 bases from J, leaving 8 bases between. CDR3 length: 12 residues. Germline V gene data show CDR1 as SGHTA and CDR2 as FQGNSA. CDR3 nucleotide sequence: TGTGCCAGCAGCCCCCTAGTAGATACGCAGTATTTT. It translates to CASSPLVDTQYF.

The rearrangement links TRBV5-6 to TRBJ2-3; TRBD2 aligns across 8 bases. Germline V gene data show CDR1 as SGHDT and CDR2 as YYEEEE. J was trimmed by 2 bases and V by 0 bases; bases with no gene match: 5. This CDR3 comprises 16 residues. The CDR3 DNA sequence: TGTGCCAGCAGCTTGGCGGCTAGCGGGTTCACAGATACGCAGTATTTT. Encoded protein: CASSLAASGFTDTQYF.

The chain couples TRBV6-1 to TRBJ2-7; 11 positions agree with TRBD2. The germline gives CDR1 MNHNS, CDR2 SASEGT. The CDR3 totals 15 residues. After removal of 7 bases from V and 1 base from J, the junction contained 6 bases not matched to a gene. The CDR3 DNA reads TGTGCCAGCACCATGGGACTAGCGGATTCCTACGAGCAGTACTTC. Protein product: CASTMGLADSYEQYF.

The gene calls are TRBV29-1 and TRBJ2-1; 7 positions match TRBD2. CDR1 is SQVTM, CDR2 ANQGSEA, per germline. The CDR3 extends over 15 amino acids. V lost 3 bases, J lost 2 bases, and 7 bases stayed unmatched. As DNA, the CDR3 is TGCAGCGTTGATCCGCGGGAGCTCACCTACAATGAGCAGTTCTTC. This translates into CSVDPRELTYNEQFF.

The DNA for the CDR3 is TGTGCCAGCAGTTTCCGGAGCGGGAGGTCCTACAACAATGAGCAGTTCTTC. Amino acids: CASSFRSGRSYNNEQFF. The rearrangement uses TRBV28 and TRBJ2-1; 9 bases line up with TRBD2. Germline V CDR1 and CDR2: MDHEN, SYDVKM. Losses at the gene ends were 3 bases for V and 5 bases for J; bases not matched to a gene: 11. The CDR3 loop spans 17 amino acids.

The V call is TRBV5-6, the J call TRBJ2-7, with D possibly matching TRBD2 (6 bases). This CDR3 spans 14 amino acids. Germline values: CDR1 SGHDT, CDR2 YYEEEE. Deletions cut 1 base from V and 3 bases from J, with 11 bases between. CDR3 nucleotide sequence: TGTGCCAGCAGCTTGCGGGAGCACCACTACGAGCAGTACTTC. Translating gives CASSLREHHYEQYF.